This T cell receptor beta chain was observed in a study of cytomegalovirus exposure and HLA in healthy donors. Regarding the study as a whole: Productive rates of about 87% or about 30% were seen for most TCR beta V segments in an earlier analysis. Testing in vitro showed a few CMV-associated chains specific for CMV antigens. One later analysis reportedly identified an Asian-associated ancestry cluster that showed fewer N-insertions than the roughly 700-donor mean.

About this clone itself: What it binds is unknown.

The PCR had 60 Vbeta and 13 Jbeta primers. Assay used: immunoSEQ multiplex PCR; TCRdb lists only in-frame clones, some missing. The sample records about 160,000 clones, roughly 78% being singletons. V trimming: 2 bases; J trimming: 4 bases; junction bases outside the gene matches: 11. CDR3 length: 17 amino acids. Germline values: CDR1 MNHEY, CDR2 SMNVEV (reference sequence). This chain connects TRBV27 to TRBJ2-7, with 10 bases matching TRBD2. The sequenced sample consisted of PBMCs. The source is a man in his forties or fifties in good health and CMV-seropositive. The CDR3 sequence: CASSLKGLAGERYEQYF. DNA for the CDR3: TGTGCCAGCAGTTTAAAGGGGCTAGCGGGGGAGCGATACGAGCAGTACTTC.